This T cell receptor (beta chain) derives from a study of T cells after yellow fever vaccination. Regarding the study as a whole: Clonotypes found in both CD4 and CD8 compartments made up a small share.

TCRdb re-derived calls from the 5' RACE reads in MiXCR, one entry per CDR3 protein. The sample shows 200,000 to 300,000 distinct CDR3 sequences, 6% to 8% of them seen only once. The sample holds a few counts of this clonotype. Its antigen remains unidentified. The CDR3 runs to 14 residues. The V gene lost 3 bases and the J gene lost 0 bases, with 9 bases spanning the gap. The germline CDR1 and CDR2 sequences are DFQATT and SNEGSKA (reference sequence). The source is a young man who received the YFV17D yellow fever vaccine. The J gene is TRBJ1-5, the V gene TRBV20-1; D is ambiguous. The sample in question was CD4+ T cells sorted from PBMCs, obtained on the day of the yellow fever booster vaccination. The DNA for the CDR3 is TGCAGTGCTAGTGCTCGAAATAGCAATCAGCCCCAGCATTTT. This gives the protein CSASARNSNQPQHF.